This T cell receptor beta chain was recorded in a study of esophageal squamous cell carcinoma under preoperative chemotherapy. One entry per CDR3 protein, called by TCRdb with MiXCR from the PCR reads. The sample contains about 30,000 distinct CDR3 sequences, around 50% of which appear only once. Noted time point: before preoperative PTX-NDP chemotherapy. The sample was acquired from a patient given preoperative chemotherapy. The TCR sequence derives from a human donor with esophageal squamous cell carcinoma. The donor label of this sample is uncertain.

CDR3 DNA: TGTGCCAGCAGCTTGCTTAGCGGGAGCTTGGCCTACAATGAGCAGTTCTTC. It yields the protein CASSLLSGSLAYNEQFF. This chain links TRBV7-2 with TRBJ2-1; 9 nucleotides agree with TRBD2. This CDR3 is built from 17 residues. Germline V gives CDR1 SGHTA, CDR2 FQGNSA. V gave up 3 bases and J gave up 2 bases; unmatched junction bases: 8.